The 30 T cell receptor beta chains in this list originate from one sample, sequenced in a study of blood T cell repertoires in COVID-19. Data came from immunoSEQ multiplex PCR; TCRdb stores just in-frame clones and leaves some out. The data contain 150,000 or so clones, approximately 83% of them singletons. The sample comprised peripheral blood. The receptors derive from a woman aged 60-75 years with acute or convalescent COVID-19.

The CDR3 DNA follows: TGTGCCAGCAGCGACGGACTAGCGGGGGTTAAGACCCAGTACTTC. It translates to CASSDGLAGVKTQYF. The rearrangement uses TRBV7-9 and TRBJ2-5; 13 nucleotides agree with TRBD2. V lost 5 bases to trimming and J lost 6 bases; unmatched junction nucleotides: 6. The CDR3 contains 15 residues. Germline-derived CDR1 and CDR2 are SEHNR and FQNEAQ (reference sequence).

The chain is built from TRBV11-2 and TRBJ1-5; TRBD1 might be the D (5 bases). The length of the CDR3 is 13 residues. V was pared by 0 bases and J by 7 bases, with 7 bases between. Looked up from germline, CDR1 is SGHAT and CDR2 is FQNNGV. CDR3 coding DNA: TGTGCCAGCAGCTTAGATCAGGGACAGCCCCAGCATTTT. Translated, it gives CASSLDQGQPQHF.

The CDR3 sequence: CASSQDRRSTQYF. CDR3 sequence (DNA): TGTGCCAGCAGCCAAGATCGGAGGTCGACGCAGTATTTT. The chain carries TRBV14 and TRBJ2-3; perhaps TRBD2 as D (5 bases). CDR1 is SGHDN and CDR2 is FVKESK in the germline V gene. V shed 0 bases and J shed 9 bases, with 10 bases lying between them. This CDR3 region has 13 residues.

This rearrangement joins TRBV2 to TRBJ2-3; D remains unclear. Trimming left V 2 bases short and J 2 bases short, with 8 bases between. This CDR3 is 14 amino acids long. Germline assignment: CDR1 SNHLY and CDR2 FYNNEI. CDR3 amino acids: CASSEHYSTDTQYF. CDR3 sequence (DNA): TGTGCCAGCAGTGAACACTATTCCACAGATACGCAGTATTTT. Based on the CDR3 plus reference TRBV2 and TRBJ2-3, the full variable domain is EPEVTQTPSHQVTQMGQEVILRCVPISNHLYFYWYRQILGQKVEFLVSFYNNEISEKSEIFDDQFSVERPDGSNFTLKIRSTKLEDSAMYFCASSEHYSTDTQYFGPGTRLTVL.

This chain links TRBV7-9 with TRBJ2-7; D is unclear. Germline V gene lookup returns CDR1 SEHNR and CDR2 FQNEAQ (reference sequence). This CDR3 comprises 11 residues. Trimming took off 5 bases at V and 6 bases at J, with 8 bases between the two ends. This chain's CDR3 is CASSPRVEQYF. The CDR3 DNA sequence: TGTGCCAGCAGCCCCCGGGTCGAGCAGTACTTC.

The chain has TRBV27 and TRBJ2-1; 9 nucleotides match TRBD2. Losses at the gene ends were 2 bases for V and 7 bases for J; bases not matched to a gene: 3. From germline, CDR1 is MNHEY and CDR2 SMNVEV (reference sequence). The length of the CDR3 is 14 residues. The CDR3 nucleotides read TGTGCCAGCAGTTTAGCGGGGGGGTTAAATGAGCAGTTCTTC. Translating it yields CASSLAGGLNEQFF.

The V and J genes are TRBV19 and TRBJ2-7, with 9 bases identical to TRBD2. The CDR3 contains 14 residues. Per the germline V gene, CDR1 is LNHDA and CDR2 is SQIVND (reference sequence). V trimming: 6 bases; J trimming: 3 bases; junction bases outside the gene matches: 6. As DNA, the CDR3 is TGTGCCAGTAGCCCGGGACTAGCAGGCTACGAGCAGTACTTC. This gives the protein CASSPGLAGYEQYF. The full variable domain, completed using reference TRBV19 and TRBJ2-7, is DGGITQSPKYLFRKEGQNVTLSCEQNLNHDAMYWYRQDPGQGLRLIYYSQIVNDFQKGDIAEGYSVSREKKESFPLTVTSAQKNPTAFYLCASSPGLAGYEQYFGPGTRLTVT.

The chain couples TRBV3-1 (or the pseudogene TRBV3-2) to TRBJ2-3; 10 nucleotides align to TRBD2. The CDR3 has 16 amino acids. Germline-derived CDR1 and CDR2 are LGHDT and YNNKEL (reference sequence). The trim removed 5 bases at V and 0 bases at J, leaving 5 bases unmatched. CDR3 in amino acids: CASSKRTSGSTDTQYF. The CDR3 region has the DNA TGTGCCAGCAGCAAACGGACTAGCGGAAGCACAGATACGCAGTATTTT.

The table lists this clone with a count of one. The chain employs TRBV2 and TRBJ2-3; 10 positions agree with TRBD2. The CDR3 extends over 17 amino acids. With V trimmed by 3 bases and J by 6 bases, 12 bases remained unmatched. CDR1 is SNHLY, CDR2 FYNNEI, per germline. Written as DNA, the CDR3 is TGTGCCAGCAGTGATAGGCTAGCGGGGGTGGTGATTGATACGCAGTATTTT. This sequence encodes CASSDRLAGVVIDTQYF.

The CDR3 protein is CASSLPDSGTGYGYTF. The DNA of the CDR3 is TGCGCCAGCAGCTTGCCGGATTCCGGGACAGGGTATGGCTACACCTTC. The V and J genes are TRBV5-1 and TRBJ1-2; 9 bases are a match to TRBD1. The CDR3 loop spans 16 amino acids. Trimming removed 1 base from V and 5 bases from J; junction bases left unmatched: 9. CDR1 and CDR2 (germline): SGHRS, YFSETQ.

This clone came up a few times. The rearrangement uses TRBV7-2 and TRBJ1-2; TRBD1 aligns across 9 bases. Germline assignment: CDR1 SGHTA and CDR2 FQGNSA. The CDR3 spans 16 residues. V gave up 3 bases and J gave up 3 bases; unmatched junction bases: 8. DNA for the CDR3: TGTGCCAGCAGCTTCGGGGACAGGGCAGGGGACTATGGCTACACCTTC. As protein: CASSFGDRAGDYGYTF.

The J gene is TRBJ1-2, the V gene TRBV19; 9 bases agree with TRBD1. CDR3 length: 15 amino acids. CDR1 is LNHDA, CDR2 SQIVND, per germline (reference sequence). V trimming: 4 bases; J trimming: 7 bases; junction bases outside the gene matches: 10. CDR3 protein: CASSKGQGTFGGYTF. The CDR3, as DNA: TGTGCCAGTAGTAAGGGACAGGGAACTTTTGGTGGCTACACCTTC.

The chain couples TRBV28 to TRBJ2-5, with TRBD1 identical over 8 bases. This CDR3 comprises 14 residues. Germline-derived CDR1 and CDR2 are MDHEN and SYDVKM. Unmatched junction bases numbered 8, after V lost 6 bases and J lost 5 bases. The CDR3 bases are TGTGCCAGCAGCTCACCGACAGGGGAGGAGACCCAGTACTTC. The encoded protein is CASSSPTGEETQYF.

V and J are TRBV2 and TRBJ2-7; a possible D gene is TRBD2 (6 bases). Trimming took off 4 bases at V and 5 bases at J, with 12 bases between the two ends. Germline V gene sequence: CDR1 SNHLY, CDR2 FYNNEI. This CDR3 has 13 amino acids. CDR3 nucleotide sequence: TGTGCCAGCAGTGGGAGGGGCAGGAACGAGCAGTACTTC. Amino acid sequence: CASSGRGRNEQYF.

The gene calls are TRBV5-1 and TRBJ2-7; 10 nucleotides line up with TRBD1. The ends lost 4 bases at V and 6 bases at J; junction bases unmatched: 10. Germline V gene lookup returns CDR1 SGHRS and CDR2 YFSETQ. The CDR3 is 15 amino acids. The DNA for the CDR3 is TGCGCCAGCAGCCCCGGGACAGGGGTGCGCTCCGAGCAGTACTTC. Translated, it gives CASSPGTGVRSEQYF.

The chain employs TRBV5-1 and TRBJ2-1, with D perhaps matching TRBD1 (6 bases). Trimming cost V 0 bases and J 2 bases, with 9 bases left between them. The CDR3 loop spans 15 amino acids. Germline V gene lookup returns CDR1 SGHRS and CDR2 YFSETQ. The CDR3 DNA is TGCGCCAGCAGCTTGGTGGGGGCTGCCTACAATGAGCAGTTCTTC. It encodes CASSLVGAAYNEQFF.

The rearrangement joins TRBV29-1 to TRBJ2-7; 10 positions match TRBD1. J gave up 4 bases and V 4 bases, and 7 bases lay outside the gene matches. This CDR3 region has 14 residues. CDR1 and CDR2 from the germline V gene are SQVTM and ANQGSEA. The CDR3 nucleotides read TGCAGCGTTGTAGGATGGACAGGGGGGTACGAGCAGTACTTC. Translating gives CSVVGWTGGYEQYF.

The chain employs TRBV4-1 and TRBJ2-1, with 12 bases aligning to TRBD2. The CDR3 totals 16 residues. The germline gives CDR1 MGHRA, CDR2 YSYEKL. V gave up 2 bases and J gave up 7 bases; unmatched junction bases: 6. The CDR3 here is CASSQRGLAGGNEQFF. The CDR3 DNA reads TGCGCCAGCAGCCAACGGGGGCTAGCGGGGGGGAATGAGCAGTTCTTC.

The chain couples TRBV7-2 to TRBJ2-7; 12 nucleotides agree with TRBD2. With V trimmed by 5 bases and J by 6 bases, 17 bases remained unmatched. The CDR3 has 18 residues. CDR1 and CDR2 from the germline V gene are SGHTA and FQGNSA. The CDR3 here is CASSPRTSGAFTFGEQYF. In nucleotides, the CDR3 is TGTGCCAGCAGCCCAAGGACTAGCGGGGCTTTTACCTTTGGCGAGCAGTACTTC.

The chain carries TRBV24-1 and TRBJ2-5, with 8 positions matching TRBD1. The length of the CDR3 is 13 residues. Losses at the gene ends were 9 bases for V and 9 bases for J; bases not matched to a gene: 11. CDR1 and CDR2 (germline): KGHDR, SFDVKD. The CDR3 DNA is TGTGCCACCGGTCCCGGGACAGGTTGGGCCCAGTACTTC. Translating it yields CATGPGTGWAQYF.

This clone occurred once. J is TRBJ2-5 and V is TRBV6-2 or TRBV6-3; 9 nucleotides agree with TRBD1. Trimming took 2 bases from V and 5 from J; bases not matched to a gene: 12. Looked up from germline, CDR1 is MNHEY and CDR2 is SVGEGT. The CDR3 consists of 17 residues. The CDR3 bases are TGTGCCAGCAGTTACGGCCTTTGGGGACAGGGTACCGAGACCCAGTACTTC. Translated: CASSYGLWGQGTETQYF.

CDR3 nucleotides: TGTGCCAGCAGTCACCACCCGGCGAGGGTGGGGAACACTGAAGCTTTCTTT. Amino acids: CASSHHPARVGNTEAFF. The rearrangement links TRBV6-6 to TRBJ1-1; D unresolved. Trimming stripped 5 bases from V and 1 base from J, with 20 bases between. The length of the CDR3 is 17 residues. Germline CDR1 and CDR2: MNHNY and SVGAGI (reference sequence).

This chain connects TRBV30 to TRBJ1-2; 7 nucleotides agree with TRBD1. Trimming cost V 3 bases and J 4 bases; bases outside gene matches: 8. The CDR3 length is 14 residues. In germline, CDR1 is GTSNPN, CDR2 SVGIG (reference sequence). The DNA of the CDR3 is TGTGCCTGGAGGACGGACAGGTCAGGCTATGGCTACACCTTC. Its protein product is CAWRTDRSGYGYTF.

J is TRBJ2-3 and V is TRBV7-2, with D unclear. This CDR3 region has 13 residues. V dropped 3 bases and J dropped 1 base, with 5 bases sitting between them. Per the germline V gene, CDR1 is SGHTA and CDR2 is FQGNSA. The CDR3, as DNA: TGTGCCAGCAGCTTGGCCCGCACAGATACGCAGTATTTT. It codes for CASSLARTDTQYF.

The sample holds a few counts of this clone. The CDR3 DNA reads TGTGCCTGGAGTGTACAGTCAGGGGCCTCACCCCTCCACTTT. It yields the protein CAWSVQSGASPLHF. The V and J genes are TRBV30 and TRBJ1-6; D possibly corresponds to TRBD1 (6 bases). The CDR3 is 14 amino acids. CDR1 and CDR2 (germline): GTSNPN, SVGIG (reference sequence). V lost 0 bases, J lost 10 bases, and 13 bases lay in between. The full variable domain, completed using reference TRBV30 and TRBJ1-6, is SQTIHQWPATLVQPVGSPLSLECTVEGTSNPNLYWYRQAAGRGLQLLFYSVGIGQISSEVPQNLSASRPQDRQFILSSKKLLLSDSGFYLCAWSVQSGASPLHFGNGTRLTVT.

The genes are TRBV7-2 and TRBJ1-1, with D hard to call. CDR3 length: 13 amino acids. V was clipped by 2 bases and J by 0 bases, with 4 bases between them. Looked up from germline, CDR1 is SGHTA and CDR2 is FQGNSA. This chain's CDR3 is CASSLSVNTEAFF. The CDR3 region has the DNA TGTGCCAGCAGCTTATCTGTGAACACTGAAGCTTTCTTT.

This chain connects TRBV6-6 to TRBJ2-5, with TRBD2 identical over 8 bases. In germline, CDR1 is MNHNY, CDR2 SVGAGI (reference sequence). The V and J ends lost 6 bases and 2 bases, in that order; junction bases with no gene match: 11. The CDR3 totals 16 residues. The CDR3 bases are TGTGCCAGCAGCCCTTCGGGGACTAGGGCACAAGAGACCCAGTACTTC. This encodes CASSPSGTRAQETQYF.

This clone appeared a single time. The V and J genes are TRBV2 and TRBJ1-4; no clear D. V was pared by 2 bases and J by 8 bases, with 9 bases between. This CDR3 comprises 13 residues. CDR1 SNHLY and CDR2 FYNNEI come from the germline V gene. Here the CDR3 reads CASSEFSREKLFF. The CDR3 DNA follows: TGTGCCAGCAGTGAATTCTCGAGGGAAAAACTGTTTTTT.

In this sample, this clone turned up a few times. The chain is built from TRBV19 and TRBJ1-1; a weak D match, TRBD1 (5 bases). V lost 2 bases and J lost 1, with 8 bases in between. The CDR3 extends over 14 amino acids. Per the germline V gene, CDR1 is LNHDA and CDR2 is SQIVND (reference sequence). The DNA of the CDR3 is TGTGCCAGTAGTATAATTACAGGGAACACTGAAGCTTTCTTT. It yields the protein CASSIITGNTEAFF. Variable domain in full (rest from reference TRBV19 and TRBJ1-1): DGGITQSPKYLFRKEGQNVTLSCEQNLNHDAMYWYRQDPGQGLRLIYYSQIVNDFQKGDIAEGYSVSREKKESFPLTVTSAQKNPTAFYLCASSIITGNTEAFFGQGTRLTVV.

The V gene is TRBV5-1, the J gene TRBJ1-2; D is perhaps TRBD1 (6 bases). This CDR3 spans 16 amino acids. Trimming removed 0 bases at V and 3 bases at J, with 15 bases between. Germline values: CDR1 SGHRS, CDR2 YFSETQ. The CDR3 region is CASSLAKGEGDYGYTF. The DNA of the CDR3 is TGCGCCAGCAGCTTGGCCAAGGGGGAGGGGGACTATGGCTACACCTTC.